This T cell receptor (beta chain) came from a study of PD-1 blockade in mismatch repair-deficient tumors. Study results and caveats: Tumor-resident clones, often undetectable pretreatment in blood, expanded then contracted after pembrolizumab.

A remark on this clone: Its antigen is unidentified.

With 1 base removed from V and 3 bases from J, the gap between germline ends came to 11 bases. This CDR3 is built from 14 residues. The germline V gene encodes CDR1 SGHRS and CDR2 YFSETQ. Sequencing used immunoSEQ multiplex PCR; TCRdb keeps in-frame clones, though not all of them. The repertoire holds around 130,000 clones, with roughly 90% as singletons. The receptor comes from an adult with mismatch repair-deficient cancer. The source material was peripheral blood, sampled roughly 70 weeks after starting pembrolizumab. This chain connects TRBV5-1 to TRBJ2-7, with D possibly TRBD1 on 6 matching bases. The CDR3 nucleotides read TGCGCCAGCAGCTTGAGGGACACCGACTACGAGCAGTACTTC. Translation gives CASSLRDTDYEQYF.